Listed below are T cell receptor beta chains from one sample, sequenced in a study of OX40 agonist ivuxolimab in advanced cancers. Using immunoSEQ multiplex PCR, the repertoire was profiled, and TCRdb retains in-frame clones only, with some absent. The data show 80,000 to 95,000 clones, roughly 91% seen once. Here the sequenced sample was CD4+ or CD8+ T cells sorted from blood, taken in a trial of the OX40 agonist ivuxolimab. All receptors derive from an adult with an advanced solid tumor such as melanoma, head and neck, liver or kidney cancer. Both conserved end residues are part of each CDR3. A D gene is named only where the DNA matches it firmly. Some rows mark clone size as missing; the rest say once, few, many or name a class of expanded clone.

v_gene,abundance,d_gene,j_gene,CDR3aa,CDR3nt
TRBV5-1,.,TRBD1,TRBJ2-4,CASSPSGTVEGNIQYF,TGCGCCAGCAGCCCCTCCGGGACAGTAGAAGGGAACATTCAGTACTTC
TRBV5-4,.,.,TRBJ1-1,CASSFGSGMNTEAFF,TGTGCCAGCAGCTTCGGCTCGGGCATGAACACTGAAGCTTTCTTT
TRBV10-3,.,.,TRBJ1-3,CAISEGGSGNTIYF,TGTGCCATCAGTGAAGGGGGCTCTGGAAACACCATATATTTT
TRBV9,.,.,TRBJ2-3,CASSSGTPSTDTQYF,TGTGCCAGCAGCTCCGGGACACCTAGCACAGATACGCAGTATTTT
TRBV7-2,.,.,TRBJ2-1,CASSGESSYNEQFF,TGTGCCAGCAGCGGGGAGTCGTCCTACAATGAGCAGTTCTTC
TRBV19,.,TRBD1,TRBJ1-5,CASRLTGGPDQPQHF,TGTGCCAGTAGACTGACAGGGGGACCGGATCAGCCCCAGCATTTT
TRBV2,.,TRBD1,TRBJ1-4,CASTRTGADEKLFF,TGTGCCAGCACCAGGACAGGGGCAGATGAAAAACTGTTTTTT
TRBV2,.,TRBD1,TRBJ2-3,CASSEGTGAGTDTQYF,TGTGCCAGCAGTGAAGGGACAGGGGCGGGCACAGATACGCAGTATTTT
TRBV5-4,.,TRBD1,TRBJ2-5,CASSYQSDRDQYF,TGTGCCAGCAGCTACCAATCCGACAGGGATCAGTACTTC
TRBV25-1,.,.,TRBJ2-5,CASSEMGGLSETQYF,TGTGCCAGCAGTGAAATGGGGGGGCTATCTGAGACCCAGTACTTC
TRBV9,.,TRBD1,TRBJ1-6,CASSLRDRDSPLHF,TGTGCCAGCAGCCTCCGGGACAGAGATTCACCCCTCCACTTT
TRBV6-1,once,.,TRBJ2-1,CASSEEEGLYNEQFF,TGTGCCAGCAGTGAGGAAGAGGGGCTCTACAATGAGCAGTTCTTC
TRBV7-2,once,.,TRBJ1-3,CASSLVGTNSGNTIYF,TGTGCCAGCAGCTTAGTGGGCACCAACTCTGGAAACACCATATATTTT
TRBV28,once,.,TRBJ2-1,CASSVPSGTRDVRFF,TGTGCCAGCAGCGTACCCTCCGGGACCCGAGATGTTCGGTTCTTC
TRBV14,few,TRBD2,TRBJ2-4,CASSPGLAYSGKNIQYF,TGTGCCAGCAGCCCCGGACTAGCCTACTCGGGCAAAAACATTCAGTACTTC
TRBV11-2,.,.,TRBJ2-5,CASRSFGTLQETQYF,TGTGCCAGCAGATCCTTCGGGACACTACAAGAGACCCAGTACTTC
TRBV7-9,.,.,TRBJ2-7,CASSFPPGLYEQYF,TGTGCCAGCAGCTTCCCTCCAGGGCTCTACGAGCAGTACTTC
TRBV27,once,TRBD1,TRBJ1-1,CASSPDRDYTEAFF,TGTGCCAGCAGTCCCGACAGGGATTACACTGAAGCTTTCTTT
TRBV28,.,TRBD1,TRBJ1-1,CASSLQGTGKAFF,TGTGCCAGCAGTTTACAGGGGACAGGTAAAGCTTTCTTT
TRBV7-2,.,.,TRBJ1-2,CASSPKGQFANYGYTF,TGTGCCAGCAGCCCTAAAGGCCAGTTTGCTAACTATGGCTACACCTTC
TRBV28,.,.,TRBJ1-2,CASVGRTNYGYTF,TGTGCCAGCGTTGGGCGAACTAACTATGGCTACACCTTC
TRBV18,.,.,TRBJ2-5,CASSPPGLQETQYF,TGTGCCAGCTCACCACCGGGACTCCAAGAGACCCAGTACTTC
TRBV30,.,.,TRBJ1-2,CAWSGTGPYIYGYTF,TGTGCCTGGAGTGGTACAGGGCCTTATATCTATGGCTACACCTTC
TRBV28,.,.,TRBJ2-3,CASTSQRDTQYF,TGTGCCAGCACTAGTCAAAGAGATACGCAGTATTTT
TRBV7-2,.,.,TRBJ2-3,CASSSQGPLDTQYF,TGTGCCAGCAGCTCACAGGGACCGTTAGATACGCAGTATTTT
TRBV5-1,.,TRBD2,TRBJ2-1,CASSLDLAGGSNEQFF,TGCGCCAGCAGCTTGGATCTAGCGGGAGGCTCCAATGAGCAGTTCTTC
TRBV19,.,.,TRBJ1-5,CASSTVVINQPQHF,TGTGCCAGTAGTACCGTCGTCATTAATCAGCCCCAGCATTTT
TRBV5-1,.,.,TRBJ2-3,CASSLSSGLDTQYF,TGCGCCAGCAGCTTGAGTTCGGGTTTAGATACGCAGTATTTT
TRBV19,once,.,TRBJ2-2,CASSIPRGLTGELFF,TGTGCCAGTAGTATCCCCAGGGGATTAACCGGGGAGCTGTTTTTT
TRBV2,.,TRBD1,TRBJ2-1,CASSEAKGGILRNEQFF,TGTGCCAGCAGTGAAGCAAAAGGGGGCATCTTGAGAAATGAGCAGTTCTTC
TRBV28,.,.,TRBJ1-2,CASRGAGTNYGYTF,TGTGCCAGCAGGGGCGCAGGTACTAACTATGGCTACACCTTC
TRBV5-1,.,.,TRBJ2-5,CASSLVGVVGETQYF,TGCGCCAGCAGCTTGGTCGGGGTAGTTGGGGAGACCCAGTACTTC
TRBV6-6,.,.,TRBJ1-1,CASSTRDKNTEAFF,TGTGCCAGCAGTACTCGGGACAAGAACACTGAAGCTTTCTTT
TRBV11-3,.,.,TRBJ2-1,CASSSPARGHNEQFF,TGTGCCAGCAGCTCCCCAGCGCGGGGCCACAATGAGCAGTTCTTC
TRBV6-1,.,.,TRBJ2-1,CASSDWVGHNEQFF,TGTGCCAGCAGTGATTGGGTAGGTCACAATGAGCAGTTCTTC
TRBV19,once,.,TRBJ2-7,CASSFLGDEQYF,TGTGCCAGTAGTTTTCTGGGAGACGAGCAGTACTTC
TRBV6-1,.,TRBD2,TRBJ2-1,CASSAGSGRGNEQFF,TGTGCCAGCAGTGCAGGTAGCGGGAGGGGCAATGAGCAGTTCTTC
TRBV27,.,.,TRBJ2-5,CASSLSARGYQETQYF,TGTGCCAGCAGTTTATCTGCCAGGGGATACCAAGAGACCCAGTACTTC
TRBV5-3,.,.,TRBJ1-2,CARSPNREPAPAYGYTF,TGTGCCAGAAGCCCTAACAGAGAACCGGCTCCCGCCTATGGCTACACCTTC
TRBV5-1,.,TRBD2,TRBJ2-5,CASSSGLAGGFETQYF,TGCGCCAGCAGCTCGGGACTAGCGGGGGGGTTTGAGACCCAGTACTTC
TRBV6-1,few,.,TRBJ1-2,CASSEGAGLYGYTF,TGTGCCAGCAGTGAAGGGGCAGGGCTCTATGGCTACACCTTC
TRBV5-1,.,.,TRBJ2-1,CASRTDNYNEQFF,TGCGCCAGCAGGACGGACAACTACAATGAGCAGTTCTTC
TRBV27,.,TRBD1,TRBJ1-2,CASSRRQGEVYGYTF,TGTGCCAGCAGCCGTCGACAGGGGGAGGTCTATGGCTACACCTTC
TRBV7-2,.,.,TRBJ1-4,CASSLRHSNEKLFF,TGTGCCAGCAGCTTAAGGCATTCTAATGAAAAACTGTTTTTT
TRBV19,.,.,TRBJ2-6,CASSTGSGANVLTF,TGTGCCAGTAGTACGGGCTCCGGGGCCAACGTCCTGACTTTC
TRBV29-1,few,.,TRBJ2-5,CSVVELLGEETQYF,TGCAGCGTTGTAGAGTTATTGGGGGAAGAGACCCAGTACTTC
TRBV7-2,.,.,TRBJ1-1,CASSLGQTNEAFF,TGTGCCAGCAGCTTAGGCCAGACCAATGAAGCTTTCTTT
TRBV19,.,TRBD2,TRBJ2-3,CATRTSGTKDTQYF,TGTGCCACCCGAACTAGCGGGACGAAAGATACGCAGTATTTT
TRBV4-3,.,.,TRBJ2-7,CASSQGMSERYEQYF,TGCGCCAGCAGCCAAGGTATGAGTGAGCGGTACGAGCAGTACTTC
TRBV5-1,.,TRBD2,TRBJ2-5,CASSLLREAETQYF,TGCGCCAGCAGCTTGCTGCGGGAGGCTGAGACCCAGTACTTC
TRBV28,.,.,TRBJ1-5,CASSLMGGGNQPQHF,TGTGCCAGCAGTTTAATGGGAGGGGGCAATCAGCCCCAGCATTTT
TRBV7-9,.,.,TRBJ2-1,CASSLGGANEQFF,TGTGCCAGCAGCTTAGGGGGAGCCAATGAGCAGTTCTTC
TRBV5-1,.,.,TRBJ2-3,CASSYVSTGGLSTDTQYF,TGCGCCAGCAGCTATGTCAGCACAGGGGGACTAAGCACAGATACGCAGTATTTT
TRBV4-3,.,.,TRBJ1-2,CASSQGRGPYGYTF,TGCGCCAGCAGCCAGGGCCGGGGTCCCTATGGCTACACCTTC
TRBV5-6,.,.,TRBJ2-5,CASSPTRGLGRSGETQYF,TGTGCCAGCAGCCCCACCCGCGGCCTCGGAAGAAGCGGAGAGACCCAGTACTTC
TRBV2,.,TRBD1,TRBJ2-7,CASIRGDRGTYEQYF,TGTGCCAGCATTAGAGGGGACAGGGGTACATACGAGCAGTACTTC
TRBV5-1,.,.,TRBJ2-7,CASSLVGSLPPYEQYF,TGCGCCAGCAGCTTGGTGGGGTCGTTACCCCCCTACGAGCAGTACTTC
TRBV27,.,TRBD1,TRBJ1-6,CASSQGTGGSVSPLHF,TGTGCCAGCAGTCAAGGGACAGGGGGTTCGGTTTCACCCCTCCACTTT
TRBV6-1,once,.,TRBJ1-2,CASSERENLPLNYGYTF,TGTGCCAGCAGTGAAAGGGAAAACCTCCCCCTTAACTATGGCTACACCTTC
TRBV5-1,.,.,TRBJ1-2,CASSLEGLGGYTF,TGCGCCAGCAGCTTAGAGGGGTTGGGAGGCTACACCTTC